The sequence of this T cell receptor beta chain was determined in a study of ipilimumab plus nivolumab after autologous stem cell transplantation. CDR1 and CDR2 from the germline V gene are LNHNV and YYDKDF (reference sequence). V was clipped by 5 bases and J by 4 bases, with 20 bases between them. The CDR3 length is 16 residues. Sequencing used immunoSEQ multiplex PCR; TCRdb keeps in-frame clones, though not all of them. The table shows about 19,000 clones, with around 80% occurring only once. This clonotype was obtained from a male donor with diffuse large B-cell lymphoma. This specimen was PBMCs, taken in a trial of ipilimumab plus nivolumab as post-transplant consolidation. The V call is TRBV15, the J call TRBJ1-2, with a tentative D call TRBD1 (6 bases). CDR3 protein: CATSRPPGQSGYGYTF. The CDR3 DNA reads TGTGCCACCAGCCGCCCGCCTGGACAGTCGGGCTATGGCTACACCTTC.